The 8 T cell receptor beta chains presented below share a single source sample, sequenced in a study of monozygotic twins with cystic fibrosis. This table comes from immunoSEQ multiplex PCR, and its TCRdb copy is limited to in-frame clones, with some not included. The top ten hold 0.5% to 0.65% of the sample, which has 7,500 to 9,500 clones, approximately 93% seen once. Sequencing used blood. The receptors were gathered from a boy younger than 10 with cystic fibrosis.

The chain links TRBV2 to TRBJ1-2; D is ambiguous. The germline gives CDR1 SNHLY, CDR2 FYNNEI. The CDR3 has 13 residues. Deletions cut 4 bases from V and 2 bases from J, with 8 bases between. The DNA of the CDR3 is TGTGCCAGCAGTGCTAGGGTCAACTATGGCTACACCTTC. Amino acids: CASSARVNYGYTF.

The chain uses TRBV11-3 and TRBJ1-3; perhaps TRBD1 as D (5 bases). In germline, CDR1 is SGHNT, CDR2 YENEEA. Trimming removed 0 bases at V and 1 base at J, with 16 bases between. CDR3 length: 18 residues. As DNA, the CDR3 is TGTGCCAGCAGCTTAGATCGGGGACCGGGACCGTCTGGAAACACCATATATTTT. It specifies CASSLDRGPGPSGNTIYF. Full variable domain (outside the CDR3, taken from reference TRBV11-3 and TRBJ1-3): EAGVVQSPRYKIIEKKQPVAFWCNPISGHNTLYWYLQNLGQGPELLIRYENEEAVDDSQLPKDRFSAERLKGVDSTLKIQPAELGDSAVYLCASSLDRGPGPSGNTIYFGEGSWLTVV.

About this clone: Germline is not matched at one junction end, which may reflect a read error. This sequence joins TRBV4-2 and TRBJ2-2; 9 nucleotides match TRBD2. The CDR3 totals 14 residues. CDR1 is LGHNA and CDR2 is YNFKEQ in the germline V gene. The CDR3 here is CATSGGRNTGELFF. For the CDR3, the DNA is TGTGCCACCAGCGGGGGGAGAAACACCGGGGAGCTGTTTTTT.

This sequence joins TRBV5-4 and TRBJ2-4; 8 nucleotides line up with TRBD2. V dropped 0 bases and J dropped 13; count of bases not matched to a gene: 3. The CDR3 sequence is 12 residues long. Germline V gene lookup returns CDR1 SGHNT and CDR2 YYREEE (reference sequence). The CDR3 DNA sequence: TGTGCCAGCAGCTTGGACGCGGGGGGCCAGTACTTC. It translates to CASSLDAGGQYF.

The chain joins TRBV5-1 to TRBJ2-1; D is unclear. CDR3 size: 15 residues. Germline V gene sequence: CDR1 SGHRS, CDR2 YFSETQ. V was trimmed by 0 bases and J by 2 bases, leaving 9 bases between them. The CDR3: CASSLEQLAYNEQFF. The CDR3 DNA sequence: TGCGCCAGCAGCTTGGAACAGTTGGCCTACAATGAGCAGTTCTTC.

The CDR3, as DNA: TGTGCCAGCAGCGGACGGACAGCAACTAATGAAAAACTGTTTTTT. Its translation: CASSGRTATNEKLFF. The chain recombines TRBV7-2 with TRBJ1-4; a weak D match, TRBD1 (6 bases). Germline V gene sequence: CDR1 SGHTA, CDR2 FQGNSA. The CDR3 extends over 15 amino acids. Trimming cost V 5 bases and J 0 bases, with 10 bases left between them.

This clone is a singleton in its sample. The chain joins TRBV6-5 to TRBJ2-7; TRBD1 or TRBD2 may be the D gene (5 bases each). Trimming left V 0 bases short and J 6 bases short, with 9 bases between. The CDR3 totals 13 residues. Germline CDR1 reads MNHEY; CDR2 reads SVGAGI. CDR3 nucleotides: TGTGCCAGCAGTTACTCGGGAGACAGCGAGCAGTACTTC. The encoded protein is CASSYSGDSEQYF.

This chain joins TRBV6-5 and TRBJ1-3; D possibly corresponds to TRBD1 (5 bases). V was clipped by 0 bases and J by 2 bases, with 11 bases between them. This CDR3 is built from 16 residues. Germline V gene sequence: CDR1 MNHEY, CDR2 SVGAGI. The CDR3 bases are TGTGCCAGCAGTTACTCGGGGGACGGTACTGGAAACACCATATATTTT. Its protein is CASSYSGDGTGNTIYF.